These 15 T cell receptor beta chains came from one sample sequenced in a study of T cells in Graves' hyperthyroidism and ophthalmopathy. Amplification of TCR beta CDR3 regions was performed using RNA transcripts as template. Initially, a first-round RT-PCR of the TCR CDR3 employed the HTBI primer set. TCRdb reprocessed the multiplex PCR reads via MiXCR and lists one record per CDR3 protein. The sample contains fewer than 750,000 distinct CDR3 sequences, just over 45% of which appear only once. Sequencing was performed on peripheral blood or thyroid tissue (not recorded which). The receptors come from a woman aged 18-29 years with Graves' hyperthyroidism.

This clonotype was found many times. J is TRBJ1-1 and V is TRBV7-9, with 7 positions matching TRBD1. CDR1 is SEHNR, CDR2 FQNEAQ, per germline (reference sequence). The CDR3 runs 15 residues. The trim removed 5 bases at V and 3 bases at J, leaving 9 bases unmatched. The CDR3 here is CASSARQGGYTEAFF. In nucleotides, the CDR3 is TGTGCCAGCAGCGCAAGACAGGGAGGGTACACTGAAGCTTTCTTT.

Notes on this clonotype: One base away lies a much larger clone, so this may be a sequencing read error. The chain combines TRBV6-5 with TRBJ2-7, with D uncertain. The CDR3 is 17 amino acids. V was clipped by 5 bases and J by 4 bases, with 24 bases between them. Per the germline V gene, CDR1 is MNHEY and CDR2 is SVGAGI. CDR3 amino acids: CASSENVSGLQAYEQYF. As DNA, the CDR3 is TGTGCCAGCAGTGAAAACGTATCCGGCCTCCAGGCATACGAGCAGTACTTC.

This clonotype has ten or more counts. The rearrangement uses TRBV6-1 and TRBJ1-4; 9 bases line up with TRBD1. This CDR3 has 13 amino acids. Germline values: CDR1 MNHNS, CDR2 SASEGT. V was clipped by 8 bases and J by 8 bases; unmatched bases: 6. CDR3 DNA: TGTGCCAGCGGACAGGGGTGGCGGGAAAAACTGTTTTTT. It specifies CASGQGWREKLFF.

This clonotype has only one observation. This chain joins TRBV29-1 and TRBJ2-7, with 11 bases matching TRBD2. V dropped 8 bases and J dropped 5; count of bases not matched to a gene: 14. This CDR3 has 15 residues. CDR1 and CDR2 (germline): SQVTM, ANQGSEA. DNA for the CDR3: TGCAGCAGTTCACCCACTAGCGGGAGTATCGACGAGCAGTACTTC. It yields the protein CSSSPTSGSIDEQYF.

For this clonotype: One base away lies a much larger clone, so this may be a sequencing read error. The DNA of the CDR3 is TGTACCAGCAGCTTAACTGGGCCAAACACTGAAGCTTTCTTT. This encodes CTSSLTGPNTEAFF. The chain joins TRBV11-2 to TRBJ1-1; D remains unclear. This CDR3 spans 14 amino acids. Germline CDR1 reads SGHAT; CDR2 reads FQNNGV.

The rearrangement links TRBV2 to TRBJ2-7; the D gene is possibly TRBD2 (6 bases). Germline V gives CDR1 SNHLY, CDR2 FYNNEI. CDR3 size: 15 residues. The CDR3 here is CATSSEVGAVYEQYF. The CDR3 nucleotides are TGTGCTACTAGCAGTGAAGTAGGGGCCGTATACGAGCAGTACTTC.

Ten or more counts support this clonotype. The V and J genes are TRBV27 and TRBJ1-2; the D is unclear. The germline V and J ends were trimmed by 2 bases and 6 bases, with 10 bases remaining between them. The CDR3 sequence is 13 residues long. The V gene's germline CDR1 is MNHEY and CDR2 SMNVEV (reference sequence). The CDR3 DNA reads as TGTGCCAGCAGTTTACTTCTAGGACATGGCTACACCTTC. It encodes CASSLLLGHGYTF.

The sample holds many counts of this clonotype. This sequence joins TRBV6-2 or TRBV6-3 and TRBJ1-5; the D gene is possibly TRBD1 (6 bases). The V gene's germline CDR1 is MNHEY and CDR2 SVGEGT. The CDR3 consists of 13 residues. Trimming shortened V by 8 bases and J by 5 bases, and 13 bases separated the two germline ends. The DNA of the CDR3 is TGTGCCAGCGCCTTTGGGGGCCATCAGCCCCAGCATTTT. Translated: CASAFGGHQPQHF.

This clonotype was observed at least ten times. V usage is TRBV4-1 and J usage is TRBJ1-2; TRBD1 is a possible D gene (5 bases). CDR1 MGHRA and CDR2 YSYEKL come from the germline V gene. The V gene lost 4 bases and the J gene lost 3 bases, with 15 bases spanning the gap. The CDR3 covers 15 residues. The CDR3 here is CASSPFRANDYGYTF. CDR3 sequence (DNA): TGCGCCAGCAGCCCCTTCAGGGCTAACGACTATGGCTACACCTTC.

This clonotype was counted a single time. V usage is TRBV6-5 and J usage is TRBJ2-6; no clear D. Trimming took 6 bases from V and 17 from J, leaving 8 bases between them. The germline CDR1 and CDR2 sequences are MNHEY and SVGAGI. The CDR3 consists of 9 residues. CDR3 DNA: TGTGCCAGCAGACCAGACATGACTTTC. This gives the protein CASRPDMTF.

The CDR3 region has the DNA TGTGCCACCTACCCAGGTTACCAAGAGACCCAGTACTTC. It is translated as CATYPGYQETQYF. The chain couples TRBV10-3 to TRBJ2-5; D ambiguous. From germline, CDR1 is ENHRY and CDR2 SYGVKD. Trimming shortened V by 10 bases and J by 0 bases, and 12 bases separated the two germline ends. There are 13 residues in the CDR3.

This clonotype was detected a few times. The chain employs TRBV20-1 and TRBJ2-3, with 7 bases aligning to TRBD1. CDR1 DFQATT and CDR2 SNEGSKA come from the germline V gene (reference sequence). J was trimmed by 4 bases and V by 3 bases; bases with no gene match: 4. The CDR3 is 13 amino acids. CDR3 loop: CSASEGASDTQYF. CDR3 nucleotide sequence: TGCAGTGCTAGTGAGGGGGCCTCAGATACGCAGTATTTT.

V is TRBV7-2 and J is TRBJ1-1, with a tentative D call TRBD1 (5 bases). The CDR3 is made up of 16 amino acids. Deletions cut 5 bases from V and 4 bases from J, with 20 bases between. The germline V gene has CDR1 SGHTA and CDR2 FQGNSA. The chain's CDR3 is CASSPRVRRGSTEAFF. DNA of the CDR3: TGTGCCAGCAGCCCCAGGGTTAGAAGAGGGAGCACTGAAGCTTTCTTT.

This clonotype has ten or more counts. CDR3 nucleotides: TGCAGTGCTAGGAGTAATCCGGGACACGGTGGGAACACTGAAGCTTTCTTT. Its protein product is CSARSNPGHGGNTEAFF. This chain joins TRBV20-1 and TRBJ1-1; TRBD1 might be the D (6 bases). The V end lost 3 bases, the J end lost 1 base, and 21 bases lay between the germline ends. The germline V gene encodes CDR1 DFQATT and CDR2 SNEGSKA (reference sequence). This CDR3 is 17 amino acids long.

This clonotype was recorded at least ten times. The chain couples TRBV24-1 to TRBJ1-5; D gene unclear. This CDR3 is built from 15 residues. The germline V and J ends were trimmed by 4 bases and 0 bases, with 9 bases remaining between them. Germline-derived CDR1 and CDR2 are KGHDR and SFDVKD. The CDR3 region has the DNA TGTGCCACCAGTGAAGGAGGCTATAGCAATCAGCCCCAGCATTTT. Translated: CATSEGGYSNQPQHF.